This T cell receptor (beta chain) originates from a study of vaccination and CD4 T cells after COVID-19. Study as a whole: The convalescents were made up of six males and four females, two of whom were Hispanic. Investigators stimulated cells with overlapping spike peptides drawn from SARS-CoV-2, HCoV-NL63, HCoV-OC43 and HCoV-229E.

Turning to this clonotype: Antigen: not known.

The treatment denotes: roughly 11-day PBMC culture with coronavirus spike peptide pools or control peptides (ViraFEST assay). Negative selection enriched CD4+ T cells from cultures at about ten days. With 7 bases clipped from V and 5 bases from J, the junction kept 11 bases outside the gene matches. CDR1 MDHEN and CDR2 SYDVKM come from the germline V gene. The CDR3 runs 16 residues. Findings of the study overall: For SARS-CoV-2-reactive clonotypes, the median went from approximately 23 to 38, a nonsignificant increase.

Sequenced with the Oncomine TCR Beta short-read assay was DNA taken from cultured CD4+ T cells. TCRdb independently ran MiXCR on the PCR reads; one entry per CDR3 protein. The sample lists 13,000 to 15,000 distinct CDR3 sequences; 48% were seen once. The specimen sequenced was CD4+ T cells from blood, cultured in vitro. The receptor was derived from a human donor who had recovered from COVID-19. V gene TRBV28 combines with J gene TRBJ1-5, with TRBD1 matching over 10 bases. The CDR3 is CASTYQGQGIYQPQHF. CDR3 sequence (DNA): TGTGCCAGCACCTATCAGGGACAGGGGATTTATCAGCCCCAGCATTTT.